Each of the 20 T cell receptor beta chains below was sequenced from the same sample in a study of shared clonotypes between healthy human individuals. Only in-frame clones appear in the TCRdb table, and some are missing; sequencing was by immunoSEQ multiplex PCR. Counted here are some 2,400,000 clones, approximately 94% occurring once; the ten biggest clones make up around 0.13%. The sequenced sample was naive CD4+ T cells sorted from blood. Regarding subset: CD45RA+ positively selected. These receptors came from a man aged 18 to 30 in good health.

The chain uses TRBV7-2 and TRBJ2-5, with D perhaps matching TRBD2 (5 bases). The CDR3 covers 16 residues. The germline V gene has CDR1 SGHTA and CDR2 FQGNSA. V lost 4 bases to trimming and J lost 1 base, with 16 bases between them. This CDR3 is CASSYRDLSGQETQYF. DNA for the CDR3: TGTGCCAGCAGCTACCGGGATTTAAGTGGCCAAGAGACCCAGTACTTC.

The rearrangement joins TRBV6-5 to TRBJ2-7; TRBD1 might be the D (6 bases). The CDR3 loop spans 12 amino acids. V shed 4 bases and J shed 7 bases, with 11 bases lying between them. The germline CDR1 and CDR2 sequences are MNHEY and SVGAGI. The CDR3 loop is CASSSGDGEQYF. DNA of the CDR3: TGTGCCAGCAGTTCAGGGGATGGGGAGCAGTACTTC.

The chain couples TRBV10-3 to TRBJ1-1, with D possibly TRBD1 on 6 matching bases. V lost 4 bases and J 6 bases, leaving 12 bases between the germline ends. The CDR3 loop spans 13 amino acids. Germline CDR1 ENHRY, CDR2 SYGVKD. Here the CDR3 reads CAISAGVGAEAFF. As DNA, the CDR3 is TGTGCCATCAGTGCAGGGGTAGGGGCTGAAGCTTTCTTT.

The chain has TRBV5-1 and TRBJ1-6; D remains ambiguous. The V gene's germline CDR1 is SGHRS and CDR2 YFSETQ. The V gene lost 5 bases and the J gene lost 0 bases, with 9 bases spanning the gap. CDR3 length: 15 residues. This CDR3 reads CASSNRSSYNSPLHF. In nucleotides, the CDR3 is TGCGCCAGCAGTAATCGAAGCTCCTATAATTCACCCCTCCACTTT.

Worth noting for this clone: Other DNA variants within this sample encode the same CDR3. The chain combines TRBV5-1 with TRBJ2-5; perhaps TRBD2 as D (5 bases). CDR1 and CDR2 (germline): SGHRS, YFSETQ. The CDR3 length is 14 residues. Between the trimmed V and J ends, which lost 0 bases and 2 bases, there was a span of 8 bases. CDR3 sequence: CASSLGREQETQYF. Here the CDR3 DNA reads TGCGCCAGCAGCTTGGGTAGGGAGCAAGAGACCCAGTACTTC. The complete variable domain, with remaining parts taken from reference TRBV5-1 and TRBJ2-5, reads KAGVTQTPRYLIKTRGQQVTLSCSPISGHRSVSWYQQTPGQGLQFLFEYFSETQRNKGNFPGRFSGRQFSNSRSEMNVSTLELGDSALYLCASSLGREQETQYFGPGTRLLVL.

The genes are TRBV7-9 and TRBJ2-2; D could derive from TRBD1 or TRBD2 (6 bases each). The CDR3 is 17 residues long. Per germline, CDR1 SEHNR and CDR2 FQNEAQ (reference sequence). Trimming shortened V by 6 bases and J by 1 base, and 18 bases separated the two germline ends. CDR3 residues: CASRPLREGGNTGELFF. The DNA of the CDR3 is TGTGCCAGCAGGCCTCTAAGAGAGGGGGGGAACACCGGGGAGCTGTTTTTT.

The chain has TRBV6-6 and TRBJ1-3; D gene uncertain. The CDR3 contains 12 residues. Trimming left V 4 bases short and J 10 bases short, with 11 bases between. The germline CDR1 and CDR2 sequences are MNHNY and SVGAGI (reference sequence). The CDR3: CASSSASRTIYF. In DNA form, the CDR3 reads TGTGCCAGCAGTTCCGCCAGTAGGACCATATATTTT.

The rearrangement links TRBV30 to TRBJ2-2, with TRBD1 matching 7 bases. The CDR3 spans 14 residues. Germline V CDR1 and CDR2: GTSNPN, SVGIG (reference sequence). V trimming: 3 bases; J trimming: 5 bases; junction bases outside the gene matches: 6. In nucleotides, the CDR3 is TGTGCCTGGAGCACCCAGACAGGGACCGGGGAGCTGTTTTTT. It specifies CAWSTQTGTGELFF.

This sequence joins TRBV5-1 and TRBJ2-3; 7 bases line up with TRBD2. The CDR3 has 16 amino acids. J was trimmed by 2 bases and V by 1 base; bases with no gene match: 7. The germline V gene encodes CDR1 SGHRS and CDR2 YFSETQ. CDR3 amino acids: CASSLSSSGYTDTQYF. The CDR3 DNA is TGCGCCAGCAGCTTGAGCTCTAGCGGATACACAGATACGCAGTATTTT. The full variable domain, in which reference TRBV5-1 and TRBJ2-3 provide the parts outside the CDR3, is KAGVTQTPRYLIKTRGQQVTLSCSPISGHRSVSWYQQTPGQGLQFLFEYFSETQRNKGNFPGRFSGRQFSNSRSEMNVSTLELGDSALYLCASSLSSSGYTDTQYFGPGTRLTVL.

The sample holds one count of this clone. The DNA of the CDR3 is TGTGCCAGCAGTACGGGAAGGGGTGAAAAACTGTTTTTT. Its protein product is CASSTGRGEKLFF. The chain joins TRBV6-4 to TRBJ1-4; maybe TRBD1 (5 bases). The germline gives CDR1 MRHNA, CDR2 SNTAGT. CDR3 size: 13 residues. V lost 5 bases, J lost 7 bases, and 11 bases lay in between.

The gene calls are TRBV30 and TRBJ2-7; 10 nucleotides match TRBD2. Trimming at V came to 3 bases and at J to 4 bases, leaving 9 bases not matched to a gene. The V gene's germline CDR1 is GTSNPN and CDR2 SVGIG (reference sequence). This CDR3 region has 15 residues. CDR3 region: CAWSTRLAGVYEQYF. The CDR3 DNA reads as TGTGCCTGGAGCACCCGGCTAGCGGGAGTTTACGAGCAGTACTTC. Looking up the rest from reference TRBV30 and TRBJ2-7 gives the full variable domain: SQTIHQWPATLVQPVGSPLSLECTVEGTSNPNLYWYRQAAGRGLQLLFYSVGIGQISSEVPQNLSASRPQDRQFILSSKKLLLSDSGFYLCAWSTRLAGVYEQYFGPGTRLTVT.

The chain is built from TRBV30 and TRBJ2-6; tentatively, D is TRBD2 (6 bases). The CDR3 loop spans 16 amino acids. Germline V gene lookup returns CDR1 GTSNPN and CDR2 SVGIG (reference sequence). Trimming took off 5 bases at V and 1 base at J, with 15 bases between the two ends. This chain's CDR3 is CAWGPGTGSGANVLTF. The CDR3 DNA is TGTGCCTGGGGCCCCGGGACTGGGTCTGGGGCCAACGTCCTGACTTTC.

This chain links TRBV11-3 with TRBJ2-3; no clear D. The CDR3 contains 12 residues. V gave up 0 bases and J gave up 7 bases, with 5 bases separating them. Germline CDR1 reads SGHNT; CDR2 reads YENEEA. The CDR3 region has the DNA TGTGCCAGCAGCTTAGATGGAAATACGCAGTATTTT. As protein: CASSLDGNTQYF.

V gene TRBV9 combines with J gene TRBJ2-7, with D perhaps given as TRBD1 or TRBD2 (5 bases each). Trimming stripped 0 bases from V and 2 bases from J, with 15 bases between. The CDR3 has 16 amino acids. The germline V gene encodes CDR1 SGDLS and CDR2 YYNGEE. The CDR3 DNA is TGTGCCAGCAGCGTAGACGGAGCAGGGACCCCCTACGAGCAGTACTTC. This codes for CASSVDGAGTPYEQYF.

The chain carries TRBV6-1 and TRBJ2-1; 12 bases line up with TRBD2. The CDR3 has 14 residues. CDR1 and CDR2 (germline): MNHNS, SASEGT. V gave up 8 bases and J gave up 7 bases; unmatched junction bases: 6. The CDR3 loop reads CASGGTSGWNEQFF. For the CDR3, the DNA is TGTGCCAGCGGGGGGACTAGCGGGTGGAATGAGCAGTTCTTC.

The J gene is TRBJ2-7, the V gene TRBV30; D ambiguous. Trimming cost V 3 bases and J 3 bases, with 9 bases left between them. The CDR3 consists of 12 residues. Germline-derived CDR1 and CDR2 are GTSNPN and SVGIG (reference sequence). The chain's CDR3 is CAWRRTIYEQYF. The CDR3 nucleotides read TGTGCCTGGAGACGGACGATCTACGAGCAGTACTTC.

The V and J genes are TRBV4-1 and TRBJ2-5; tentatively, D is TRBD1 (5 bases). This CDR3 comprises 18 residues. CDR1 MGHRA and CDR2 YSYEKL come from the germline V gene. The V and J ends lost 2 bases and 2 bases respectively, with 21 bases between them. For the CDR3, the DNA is TGCGCCAGCAGCCAACGACAATCAGGGTTGGCCGAACAAGAGACCCAGTACTTC. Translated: CASSQRQSGLAEQETQYF.

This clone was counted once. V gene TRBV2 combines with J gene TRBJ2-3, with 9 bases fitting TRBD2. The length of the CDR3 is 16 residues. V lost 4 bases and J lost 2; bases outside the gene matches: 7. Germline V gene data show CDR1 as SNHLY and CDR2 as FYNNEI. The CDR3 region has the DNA TGTGCCAGCAGTGTGAGGGCTAGCGGGATCACAGATACGCAGTATTTT. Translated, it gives CASSVRASGITDTQYF.

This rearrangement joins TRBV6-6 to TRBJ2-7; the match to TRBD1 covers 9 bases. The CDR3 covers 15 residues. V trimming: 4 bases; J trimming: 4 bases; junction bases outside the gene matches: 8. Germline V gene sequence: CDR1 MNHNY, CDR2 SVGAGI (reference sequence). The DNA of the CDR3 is TGTGCCAGCAGTTCTACAGGGGACAGGGTTTACGAGCAGTACTTC. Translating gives CASSSTGDRVYEQYF.

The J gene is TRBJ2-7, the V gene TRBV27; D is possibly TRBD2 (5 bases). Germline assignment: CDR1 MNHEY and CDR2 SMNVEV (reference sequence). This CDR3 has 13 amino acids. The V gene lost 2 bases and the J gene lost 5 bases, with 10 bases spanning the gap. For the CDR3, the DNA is TGTGCCAGCAGTTTAAGAGGGATCCACGAGCAGTACTTC. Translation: CASSLRGIHEQYF.